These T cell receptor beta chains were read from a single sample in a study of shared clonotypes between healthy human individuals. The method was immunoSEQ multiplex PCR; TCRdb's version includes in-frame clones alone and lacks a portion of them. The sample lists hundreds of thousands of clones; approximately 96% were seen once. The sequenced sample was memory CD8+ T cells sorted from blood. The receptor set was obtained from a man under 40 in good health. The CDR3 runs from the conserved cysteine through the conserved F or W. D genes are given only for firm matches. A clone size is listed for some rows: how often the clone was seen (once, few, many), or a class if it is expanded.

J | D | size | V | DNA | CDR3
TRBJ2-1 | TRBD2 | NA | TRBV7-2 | TGTGCCAGCAGCAGGGGACTAGCGGTACAGGTTTACAATGAGCAGTTCTTC | CASSRGLAVQVYNEQFF
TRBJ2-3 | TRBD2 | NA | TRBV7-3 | TGTGCCAGCAGCTTCGGGACTAGCGGGATGTCAGATACGCAGTATTTT | CASSFGTSGMSDTQYF
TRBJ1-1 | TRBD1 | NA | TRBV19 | TGTGCCAGTAGTAGGGACAGGGGGATTGAAGCTTTCTTT | CASSRDRGIEAFF
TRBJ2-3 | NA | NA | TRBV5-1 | TGCGCCAGCAGCTTGGTAGGCTATAGCACAGATACGCAGTATTTT | CASSLVGYSTDTQYF
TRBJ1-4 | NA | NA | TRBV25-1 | TGTGCCAGCAGTGATCCTTCAGCTAGTACAACTAATGAAAAACTGTTTTTT | CASSDPSASTTNEKLFF
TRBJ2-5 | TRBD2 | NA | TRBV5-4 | TGTGCCAGCAGCTTGGGACTAGCGGGAGGGTATCAAGAGACCCAGTACTTC | CASSLGLAGGYQETQYF
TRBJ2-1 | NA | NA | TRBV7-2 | TGTGCCAGCAGCACGGTATCTGAGGCTGAGCAGTTCTTC | CASSTVSEAEQFF
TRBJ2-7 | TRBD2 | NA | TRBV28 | TGTGCCAGCATGGGGACTAGCAGCCTAGGGTACTTC | CASMGTSSLGYF
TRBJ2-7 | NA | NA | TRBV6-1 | TGTGCCAGCATGTGGAGTAGCTCCTACGAGCAGTACTTC | CASMWSSSYEQYF
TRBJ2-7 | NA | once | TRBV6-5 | TGTGCCAGCAGTTACTCGTCAGGGCGCTCCTACGAGCAGTACTTC | CASSYSSGRSYEQYF
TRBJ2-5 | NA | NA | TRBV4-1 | TGCGCCAGCAGCCAAGCCCAGGGTCAAGAGACCCAGTACTTC | CASSQAQGQETQYF
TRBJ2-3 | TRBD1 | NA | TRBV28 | TGTGCCAGCAGTTACCGGGACAGGAGCACAGATACGCAGTATTTT | CASSYRDRSTDTQYF
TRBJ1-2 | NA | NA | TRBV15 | TGTGCCACCAGCAGAGATTGGACGGACCTCGCTAACTATGGCTACACCTTC | CATSRDWTDLANYGYTF
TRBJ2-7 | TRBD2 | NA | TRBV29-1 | TGCAGCGTCTTAGCGGGAGTCAACGAGCAGTACTTC | CSVLAGVNEQYF
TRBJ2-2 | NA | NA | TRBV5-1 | TGCGCCAGCAGCTTGGCAGGCCCGGGCACCGGGGAGCTGTTTTTT | CASSLAGPGTGELFF
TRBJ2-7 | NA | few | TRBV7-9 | TGTGCCAGCAGCCTTGGGCGCCGCCCTGAGCAGTACTTC | CASSLGRRPEQYF
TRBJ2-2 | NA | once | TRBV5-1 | TGCGCCAGCAGCTTGGATATTTCGGAGACCGGGGAGCTGTTTTTT | CASSLDISETGELFF
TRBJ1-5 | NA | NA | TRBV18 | TGTGCCAGCTCACCATCCGGTCCGGGTATGGTTGGCAATCAGCCCCAGCATTTT | CASSPSGPGMVGNQPQHF
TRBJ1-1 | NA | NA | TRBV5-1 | TGCGCCAGCAGCTTGGATGGGGGGAGCACTGAAGCTTTCTTT | CASSLDGGSTEAFF
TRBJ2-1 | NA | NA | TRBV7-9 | TGTGCCAGCAGCTTAGGACTCTCCTACAATGAGCAGTTCTTC | CASSLGLSYNEQFF
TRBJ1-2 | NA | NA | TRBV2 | TGTGCCAGCAACGAACAGGGTAGGCATGGCTACACCTTC | CASNEQGRHGYTF
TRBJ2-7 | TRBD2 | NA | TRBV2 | TGTGCCAGCAGGGGCGGGAGGAGGTACGAGCAGTACTTC | CASRGGRRYEQYF
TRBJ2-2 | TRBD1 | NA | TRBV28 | TGTGCCAGCAGGCCGACAGGGACCGGGGAGCTGTTTTTT | CASRPTGTGELFF
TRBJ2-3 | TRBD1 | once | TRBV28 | TGTGCCAGCAGTTTGTGGGACAGGGATGTAAATACGCAGTATTTT | CASSLWDRDVNTQYF
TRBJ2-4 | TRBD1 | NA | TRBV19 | TGTGCCAGTAGTATCGGGACAGGACTCGACATTCAGTACTTC | CASSIGTGLDIQYF
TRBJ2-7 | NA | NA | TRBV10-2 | TGCGCCAGCAGTAGAATCTGGGGGCTGTGGGGTAAGGAGAGCTCCTACGAGCAGTACTTC | CASSRIWGLWGKESSYEQYF
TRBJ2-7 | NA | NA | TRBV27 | TGTGCCAGCATGAGAAACGAGCAGTACTTC | CASMRNEQYF
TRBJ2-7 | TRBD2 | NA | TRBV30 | TGTGCCTGGAGTGTACGACTAGCGGGGGACGAGCAGTACTTC | CAWSVRLAGDEQYF
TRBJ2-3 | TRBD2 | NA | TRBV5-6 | TGTGCCAGCAGCTTCTTAGCGGGAGATAGCACAGATACGCAGTATTTT | CASSFLAGDSTDTQYF
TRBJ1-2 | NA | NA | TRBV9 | TGTGCCAGCAGCGTCTCTCCAGGGCCCCTAGACTATGGCTACACCTTC | CASSVSPGPLDYGYTF
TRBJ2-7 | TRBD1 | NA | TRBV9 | TGTGCCAGCAGCCCTCGGGGACAGGGATACGAGCAGTACTTC | CASSPRGQGYEQYF
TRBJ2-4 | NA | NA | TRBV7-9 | TGTGCCAGCAGCCTGGACGGGAGTGACAAAAACATTCAGTACTTC | CASSLDGSDKNIQYF
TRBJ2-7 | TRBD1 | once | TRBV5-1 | TGCGCCAGCAGCTTGACCGGGACAGCCCCCTACGAGCAGTACTTC | CASSLTGTAPYEQYF
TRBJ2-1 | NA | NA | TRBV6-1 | TGTGCCAGCAGTGAAGTAGGGAGGATGACATACAATGAGCAGTTCTTC | CASSEVGRMTYNEQFF
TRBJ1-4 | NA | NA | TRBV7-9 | TGTGCCAGCAACCCAGGGGAGTCAGCTAATGAAAAACTGTTTTTT | CASNPGESANEKLFF
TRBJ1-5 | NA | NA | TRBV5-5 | TGTGCCAGCAGCTTGATGACGGACCATCAGCCCCAGCATTTT | CASSLMTDHQPQHF
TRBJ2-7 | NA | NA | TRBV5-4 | TGTGCCAGCAGCTTGCTGGGAGGACGCTACGAGCAGTACTTC | CASSLLGGRYEQYF
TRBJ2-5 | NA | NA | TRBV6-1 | TGTGCCAGCAGTGAGGGGACCCAGTACTTC | CASSEGTQYF
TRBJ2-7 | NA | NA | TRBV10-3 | TGTGCCATCAGTCCCGGGGTAACCTACGAGCAGTACTTC | CAISPGVTYEQYF
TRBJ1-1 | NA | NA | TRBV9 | TGTGCCAGCAGCGTAGGGGCTCTGATGAACACTGAAGCTTTCTTT | CASSVGALMNTEAFF
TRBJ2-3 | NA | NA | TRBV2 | TGTGCCAGCAGTCCAGGGATTCCGCAGTATTTT | CASSPGIPQYF
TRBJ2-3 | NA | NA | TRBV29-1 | TGCAGCGCCGATACTCGGAGCACAGATACGCAGTATTTT | CSADTRSTDTQYF
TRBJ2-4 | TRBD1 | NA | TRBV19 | TGTGCCAGTAGTATAGATCATCGAGGGACAGGGGCGGTAAACATTCAGTACTTC | CASSIDHRGTGAVNIQYF
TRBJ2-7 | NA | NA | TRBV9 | TGTGCCAGCAGAGAGAGGAGACCCCCCTACGAGCAGTACTTC | CASRERRPPYEQYF
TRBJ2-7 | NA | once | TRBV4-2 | TGTGCCAGCAGCCAAGATCCAGGCCTGAATGGGGTCCACGAGCAGTACTTC | CASSQDPGLNGVHEQYF
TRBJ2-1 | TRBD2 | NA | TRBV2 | TGTGCCAGCTACCTCCAGCGGGAGCTCAGTGAGCAGTTCTTC | CASYLQRELSEQFF